These 20 T cell receptor beta chains were all obtained from the same sample, sequenced in a study of blood T cell repertoires in COVID-19. Sequenced by immunoSEQ multiplex PCR; TCRdb stores in-frame clones only, minus some. The table includes some 80,000 clones, about 80% detected once. Sequencing was done on a sample of peripheral blood. The receptors shown here come from a human donor in a cohort sampled during active COVID-19.

The genes are TRBV5-4 and TRBJ1-5, with 7 nucleotides matching TRBD1. The CDR3 totals 14 residues. Germline CDR1 SGHNT, CDR2 YYREEE (reference sequence). Trimming removed 4 bases from V and 7 bases from J; junction bases left unmatched: 8. CDR3 sequence reads: CASSAGQEDQPQHF. The DNA for the CDR3 is TGTGCCAGCAGCGCCGGACAGGAAGACCAGCCCCAGCATTTT.

The chain couples TRBV6-1 to TRBJ1-5; the D is unclear. Germline CDR1 MNHNS, CDR2 SASEGT. V was pared by 3 bases and J by 11 bases, with 17 bases between. The CDR3 has 14 residues. The CDR3 DNA sequence: TGTGCCAGCAGTGATTCGCACGGGGATTCAGCCCAGCATTTT. Translation gives CASSDSHGDSAQHF.

This chain joins TRBV11-2 and TRBJ2-5; a weak D match, TRBD2 (7 bases). Trimming removed 1 base at V and 5 bases at J, with 17 bases between. CDR3 size: 16 residues. Germline V gene sequence: CDR1 SGHAT, CDR2 FQNNGV. CDR3: CASSLGEGGPYETQYF. The CDR3 DNA is TGTGCCAGCAGCTTAGGCGAGGGGGGGCCCTATGAGACCCAGTACTTC.

The CDR3 nucleotides read TGTGCCAGCAGCCCAGAACGGGGATCAGCAAGCAATCAGCCCCAGCATTTT. Translated: CASSPERGSASNQPQHF. The rearrangement uses TRBV7-2 and TRBJ1-5; D remains ambiguous. This CDR3 contains 17 residues. Trimming cost V 5 bases and J 1 base, with 18 bases left between them. CDR1 and CDR2 (germline): SGHTA, FQGNSA.

This chain connects TRBV6-6 to TRBJ2-3; no firm D call. This CDR3 is built from 15 residues. Trimming stripped 7 bases from V and 0 bases from J, with 14 bases between. Per the germline V gene, CDR1 is MNHNY and CDR2 is SVGAGI (reference sequence). The DNA of the CDR3 is TGTGCCAGCACCACACAGATATCTAGCACAGATACGCAGTATTTT. It encodes CASTTQISSTDTQYF.

The chain couples TRBV6-1 to TRBJ2-7, with 8 bases that match TRBD1. This CDR3 contains 16 residues. Germline V gene sequence: CDR1 MNHNS, CDR2 SASEGT. V lost 1 base to trimming and J lost 2 bases; unmatched junction nucleotides: 7. The CDR3 DNA reads as TGTGCCAGCAGTGAAGGGCAGGGGGCGAAGACCTACGAGCAGTACTTC. It is translated as CASSEGQGAKTYEQYF.

The chain recombines TRBV18 with TRBJ2-7; 10 bases fit TRBD1. Unmatched junction bases numbered 4, after V lost 6 bases and J lost 5 bases. The CDR3 has 13 residues. Germline CDR1 and CDR2: KGHSH and LQKENI. Here the CDR3 DNA reads TGTGCCAGCTCGACAGGGGGCCTGGACGAGCAGTACTTC. Amino acid sequence: CASSTGGLDEQYF.

This chain connects TRBV11-2 to TRBJ2-3; TRBD2 matches at 16 bases. Germline V gene lookup returns CDR1 SGHAT and CDR2 FQNNGV. This CDR3 contains 17 residues. V shed 3 bases, J shed 2 bases, and the junction held 2 bases outside the gene matches. The chain's CDR3 is CASSLGLAGGLTDTQYF. The DNA of the CDR3 is TGTGCCAGCAGCTTGGGACTAGCGGGAGGGCTCACAGATACGCAGTATTTT.

The chain uses TRBV6-5 and TRBJ1-2; D gene ambiguous. Germline CDR1 is MNHEY and CDR2 is SVGAGI. V lost 5 bases and J lost 4, with 8 bases in between. CDR3 length: 12 amino acids. CDR3 sequence (DNA): TGTGCCAGCAGTAACCCGGGCTATGGCTACACCTTC. It yields the protein CASSNPGYGYTF.

This clone has just a few counts. The rearrangement uses TRBV19 and TRBJ1-1, with D possibly being TRBD1 (6 bases). V lost 0 bases and J 1 base, leaving 9 bases between the germline ends. Germline V gives CDR1 LNHDA, CDR2 SQIVND (reference sequence). This CDR3 has 15 amino acids. The CDR3 region has the DNA TGTGCCAGTAGTATAGAAGGGGGAAGGAACACTGAAGCTTTCTTT. Protein product: CASSIEGGRNTEAFF.

V usage is TRBV5-8 and J usage is TRBJ2-7; 12 bases fit TRBD2. Losses at the gene ends were 7 bases for V and 3 bases for J; bases not matched to a gene: 14. Germline CDR1 SGHTS, CDR2 YDEGEE. This CDR3 comprises 17 residues. Here the CDR3 reads CASPAVPSGRADYEQYF. For the CDR3, the DNA is TGTGCCAGCCCCGCCGTCCCTAGCGGGAGGGCGGACTACGAGCAGTACTTC.

The chain uses TRBV12-5 and TRBJ2-7, with 12 bases that match TRBD1. This CDR3 is 15 amino acids long. Germline assignment: CDR1 LGHNT and CDR2 FRNRAP. J gave up 5 bases and V 7 bases, and 9 bases lay outside the gene matches. This CDR3 is CASAPGQGALDEQYF. CDR3 DNA sequence: TGTGCTAGTGCCCCGGGACAGGGGGCTTTGGACGAGCAGTACTTC.

The chain carries TRBV13 and TRBJ1-3, with D tentatively TRBD1 (5 bases). The germline gives CDR1 PRHDT, CDR2 FYEKMQ (reference sequence). The CDR3 runs 16 residues. V was clipped by 4 bases and J by 4 bases, with 17 bases between them. The CDR3 DNA is TGTGCCAGCAGCTATCGGGGGAACCCGGACGGAAACACCATATATTTT. This sequence encodes CASSYRGNPDGNTIYF.

V gene TRBV2 combines with J gene TRBJ1-5; D is possibly TRBD1 (6 bases). This CDR3 has 15 amino acids. The germline CDR1 and CDR2 sequences are SNHLY and FYNNEI. The V and J ends lost 8 bases and 0 bases respectively, with 14 bases between them. The CDR3 DNA is TGTGCCAGCGGCGGACAGACTTATAGCAATCAGCCCCAGCATTTT. This codes for CASGGQTYSNQPQHF.

The rearrangement links TRBV3-1 (or the pseudogene TRBV3-2) to TRBJ1-6, with D perhaps TRBD1 (5 bases). The CDR3 has 15 amino acids. Trimming removed 1 base at V and 9 bases at J, with 13 bases between. The germline V gene encodes CDR1 LGHDT and CDR2 YNNKEL (reference sequence). The chain's CDR3 is CASSQVGGGISPLHF. The CDR3 DNA reads TGTGCCAGCAGCCAAGTGGGGGGAGGAATTTCACCCCTCCACTTT.

The J gene is TRBJ1-2, the V gene TRBV11-2, with no clear D. Germline V gives CDR1 SGHAT, CDR2 FQNNGV. The CDR3 is 12 amino acids. V was trimmed by 5 bases and J by 4 bases, leaving 8 bases between them. CDR3 loop: CASSPGGYGYTF. The CDR3 DNA is TGTGCCAGCAGCCCCGGCGGCTATGGCTACACCTTC. Supplemented by reference TRBV11-2 and TRBJ1-2, the full variable domain reads EAGVAQSPRYKIIEKRQSVAFWCNPISGHATLYWYQQILGQGPKLLIQFQNNGVVDDSQLPKDRFSAERLKGVDSTLKIQPAKLEDSAVYLCASSPGGYGYTFGSGTRLTVV.

The chain combines TRBV5-1 with TRBJ1-5; 7 nucleotides align to TRBD1. The junction had 10 bases not matched to a gene; V was cut back by 4 bases and J by 3 bases. CDR1 is SGHRS, CDR2 YFSETQ, per germline. The CDR3 totals 16 residues. The CDR3 spells CASSPGPGTDNQPQHF. The CDR3 DNA sequence: TGCGCCAGCAGCCCGGGGCCTGGGACAGACAATCAGCCCCAGCATTTT.

This chain connects TRBV4-1 to TRBJ1-5; no firm D call. Looked up from germline, CDR1 is MGHRA and CDR2 is YSYEKL. The CDR3 contains 14 residues. V lost 1 base to trimming and J lost 9 bases, with 13 bases between them. CDR3 sequence reads: CASSQASSMLPQHF. For the CDR3, the DNA is TGCGCCAGCAGCCAAGCAAGCTCCATGTTGCCCCAGCATTTT.

The genes are TRBV28 and TRBJ2-7, with D possibly being TRBD1 (5 bases). The CDR3 sequence is 15 residues long. With 1 base removed from V and 3 bases from J, the gap between germline ends came to 13 bases. Per germline, CDR1 MDHEN and CDR2 SYDVKM. CDR3 DNA: TGTGCCAGCAGTTTATATCCAGGGAAGGGCTACGAGCAGTACTTC. It codes for CASSLYPGKGYEQYF. Using reference TRBV28 and TRBJ2-7 for the parts outside the CDR3, the full variable domain is DVKVTQSSRYLVKRTGEKVFLECVQDMDHENMFWYRQDPGLGLRLIYFSYDVKMKEKGDIPEGYSVSREKKERFSLILESASTNQTSMYLCASSLYPGKGYEQYFGPGTRLTVT.

The V gene is TRBV5-1, the J gene TRBJ2-2, with 8 bases matching TRBD2. The ends lost 0 bases at V and 4 bases at J; junction bases unmatched: 5. The CDR3 extends over 16 amino acids. Germline V gives CDR1 SGHRS, CDR2 YFSETQ. CDR3 amino acids: CASSLVGGGPTGELFF. The CDR3 DNA is TGCGCCAGCAGCTTGGTGGGCGGGGGGCCCACCGGGGAGCTGTTTTTT.